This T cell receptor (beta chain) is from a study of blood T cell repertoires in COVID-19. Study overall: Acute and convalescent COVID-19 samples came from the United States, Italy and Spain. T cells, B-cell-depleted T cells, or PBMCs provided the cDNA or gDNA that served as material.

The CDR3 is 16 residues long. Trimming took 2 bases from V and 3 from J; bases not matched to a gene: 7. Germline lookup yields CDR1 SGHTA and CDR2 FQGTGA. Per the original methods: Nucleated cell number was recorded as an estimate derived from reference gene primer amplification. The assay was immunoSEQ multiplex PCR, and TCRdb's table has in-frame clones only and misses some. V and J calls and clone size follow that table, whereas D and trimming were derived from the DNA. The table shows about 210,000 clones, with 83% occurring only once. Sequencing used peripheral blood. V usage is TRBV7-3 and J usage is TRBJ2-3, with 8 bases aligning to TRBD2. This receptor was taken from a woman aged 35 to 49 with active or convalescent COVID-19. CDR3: CASSLGAGGATDTQYF. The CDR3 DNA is TGTGCCAGCAGCTTAGGCGCGGGAGGAGCGACAGATACGCAGTATTTT.